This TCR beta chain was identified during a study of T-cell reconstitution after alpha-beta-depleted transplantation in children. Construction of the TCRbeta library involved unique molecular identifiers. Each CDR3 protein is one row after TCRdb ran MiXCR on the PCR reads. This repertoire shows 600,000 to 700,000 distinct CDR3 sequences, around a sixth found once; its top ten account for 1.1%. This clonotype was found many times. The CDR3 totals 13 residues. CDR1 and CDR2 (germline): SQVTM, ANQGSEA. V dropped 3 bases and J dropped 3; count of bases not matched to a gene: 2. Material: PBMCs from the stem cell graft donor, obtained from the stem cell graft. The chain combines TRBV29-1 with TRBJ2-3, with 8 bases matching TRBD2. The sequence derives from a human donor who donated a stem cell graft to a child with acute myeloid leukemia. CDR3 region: CSVEPGGTDTQYF. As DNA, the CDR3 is TGCAGCGTTGAGCCGGGGGGGACAGATACGCAGTATTTT.